These 9 T cell receptor beta chains originate from one sample sequenced in a study of blood T cell repertoires in COVID-19. TCRdb's copy holds only in-frame clones and misses some; the assay was immunoSEQ multiplex PCR. In the table there are approximately 130,000 clones, roughly 79% of which are singletons. Sequenced sample: peripheral blood. The receptors derive from a human donor in a cohort sampled during active COVID-19.

The chain recombines TRBV30 with TRBJ1-2, with unresolved D. V lost 2 bases to trimming and J lost 10 bases, with 11 bases between them. Per germline, CDR1 GTSNPN and CDR2 SVGIG (reference sequence). This CDR3 comprises 11 residues. As DNA, the CDR3 is TGTGCCTGGAGTTATGTAGCGGCCTACACCTTC. Its protein is CAWSYVAAYTF.

In this sample, this clone turned up once. Here the CDR3 DNA reads TGTGCCAGCAGCCTTCGACAGGGGACGAAGACCCAGTACTTC. Protein sequence: CASSLRQGTKTQYF. The chain carries TRBV7-2 and TRBJ2-5; TRBD1 matches at 8 bases. The germline gives CDR1 SGHTA, CDR2 FQGNSA. The length of the CDR3 is 14 residues. V gave up 5 bases and J gave up 6 bases; unmatched junction bases: 8.

J is TRBJ1-3 and V is TRBV30; 8 positions match TRBD1. Germline trimming cut 5 bases from V and 1 base from J; bases unmatched to any gene: 4. The CDR3 extends over 14 amino acids. Per the germline V gene, CDR1 is GTSNPN and CDR2 is SVGIG (reference sequence). The CDR3 nucleotides read TGTGCCTGGGATTACAGGGGGTCTGGAAACACCATATATTTT. This sequence encodes CAWDYRGSGNTIYF. The full variable domain, its missing parts supplied by reference TRBV30 and TRBJ1-3, is SQTIHQWPATLVQPVGSPLSLECTVEGTSNPNLYWYRQAAGRGLQLLFYSVGIGQISSEVPQNLSASRPQDRQFILSSKKLLLSDSGFYLCAWDYRGSGNTIYFGEGSWLTVV.

This rearrangement joins TRBV10-3 to TRBJ2-1; 9 bases align to TRBD1. J was trimmed by 10 bases and V by 10 bases; bases with no gene match: 11. CDR3 size: 13 residues. From germline, CDR1 is ENHRY and CDR2 SYGVKD. Here the CDR3 DNA reads TGTGCCACCAAAGGACAGGGGCTAGGGGAGCAGTTCTTC. Residues: CATKGQGLGEQFF.

The chain links TRBV6-5 to TRBJ1-5, with 7 bases fitting TRBD1. V was pared by 6 bases and J by 0 bases, with 5 bases of the junction left unmatched. The CDR3 has 15 amino acids. Germline assignment: CDR1 MNHEY and CDR2 SVGAGI. The CDR3 region has the DNA TGTGCCAGCAGCCTCACAGGGGATAGCAATCAGCCCCAGCATTTT. Protein sequence: CASSLTGDSNQPQHF.

This rearrangement joins TRBV12-3 or TRBV12-4 to TRBJ1-2, with D possibly matching TRBD1 (5 bases). The CDR3 covers 13 residues. V lost 1 base and J lost 8, with 11 bases in between. CDR3 sequence reads: CASSLEGYGGYTF. As DNA, the CDR3 is TGTGCCAGCAGTTTAGAGGGGTATGGAGGCTACACCTTC.

The chain couples TRBV7-3 to TRBJ1-1; D perhaps matches TRBD1 (6 bases). This CDR3 is built from 16 residues. Trimming removed 1 base at V and 4 bases at J, with 16 bases between. Germline-derived CDR1 and CDR2 are SGHTA and FQGTGA. CDR3: CASSLSRSGAATEAFF. The CDR3 DNA is TGTGCCAGCAGCTTAAGCAGGTCAGGGGCGGCCACTGAAGCTTTCTTT.

CDR3 protein: CASSPLTLAGDYNEQFF. The CDR3 DNA is TGTGCCAGCTCACCACTAACGCTAGCGGGAGACTACAATGAGCAGTTCTTC. The chain joins TRBV18 to TRBJ2-1; 10 positions agree with TRBD2. Germline trimming cut 1 base from V and 3 bases from J; bases unmatched to any gene: 6. From germline, CDR1 is KGHSH and CDR2 LQKENI. This CDR3 region has 17 residues.

J is TRBJ2-3 and V is TRBV5-1, with D perhaps matching TRBD2 (5 bases). The CDR3 extends over 14 amino acids. V lost 4 bases and J lost 2, with 11 bases in between. CDR1 and CDR2 from the germline V gene are SGHRS and YFSETQ. The CDR3 is CASSVEGYTDTQYF. CDR3 nucleotide sequence: TGCGCCAGCAGCGTTGAGGGATACACAGATACGCAGTATTTT.